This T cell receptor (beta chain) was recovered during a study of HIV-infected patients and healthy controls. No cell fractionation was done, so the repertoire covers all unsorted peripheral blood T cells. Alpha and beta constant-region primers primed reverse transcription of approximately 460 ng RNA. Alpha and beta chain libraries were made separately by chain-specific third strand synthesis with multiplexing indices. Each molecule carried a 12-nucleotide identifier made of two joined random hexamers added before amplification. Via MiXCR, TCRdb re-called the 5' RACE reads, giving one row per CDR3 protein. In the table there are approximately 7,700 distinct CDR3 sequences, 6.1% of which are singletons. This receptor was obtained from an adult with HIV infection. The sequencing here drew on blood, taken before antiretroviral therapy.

This CDR3 is CASSSRETQYF. For the CDR3, the DNA is TGTGCCAGCAGTTCAAGAGAGACCCAGTACTTC. V is TRBV2 and J is TRBJ2-5; D is uncertain. Germline V gene data show CDR1 as SNHLY and CDR2 as FYNNEI. Deletions cut 5 bases from V and 4 bases from J, with 5 bases between. CDR3 size: 11 residues.